Below, one TCR beta chain is given with its context. The data were produced by immunoSEQ multiplex PCR, yet TCRdb's version contains in-frame clones alone and is incomplete. The data show 2 million to 2.5 million clones, with 90% to 95% seen just once and around 0.37% held by the top ten. This CDR3 has 14 residues. The germline gives CDR1 SGHNT, CDR2 YYREEE (reference sequence). The V end lost 4 bases, the J end lost 4 bases, and 15 bases lay between the germline ends. The sample belongs to a study of shared clonotypes between healthy human individuals. The sample was naive CD4+ T cells from PBMCs. Documented subset: CD45RA+ positively selected. The clonotype comes from a man aged 18 to 35 in good health. Some clones in this sample may be carry-over from other donors' samples. This chain links TRBV5-4 with TRBJ2-7; TRBD1 is a possible D gene (7 bases). The DNA of the CDR3 is TGTGCCAGCAGCCCCAGGGGGACTCCTTACGAGCAGTACTTC. Its protein product is CASSPRGTPYEQYF.